The 32 T cell receptor beta chains below all came from one sample that was sequenced in a study of T cell responses to AZD1222 COVID-19 vaccine. Clones were sequenced by immunoSEQ multiplex PCR, and TCRdb holds only the in-frame ones, with some missing. The sample lists tens of thousands of clones, less than 85% occurring once. The input for sequencing was peripheral blood, taken 28 days after the second AZD1222 dose. The receptors come from an adult who received the AZD1222 COVID-19 vaccine.

This clone appeared a single time. Since a much larger clone is just one base distant, this may be a read error. The chain combines TRBV13 with TRBJ2-2; no clear D. CDR1 PRHDT and CDR2 FYEKMQ come from the germline V gene (reference sequence). V was shortened by 5 bases and J by 0 bases, with 1 base between the two germline ends. The CDR3 consists of 12 residues. The CDR3 here is CASSPNTGELFF. The CDR3 nucleotides are TGTGCCAGCAGCCCGAACACCGGGGAGCTGTTTTTT.

The V and J genes are TRBV7-3 and TRBJ1-1; maybe TRBD1 (6 bases). Germline V gene lookup returns CDR1 SGHTA and CDR2 FQGTGA. The CDR3 loop spans 14 amino acids. Trimming shortened V by 5 bases and J by 1 base, and 11 bases separated the two germline ends. The DNA for the CDR3 is TGTGCCAGCAGCCCGGGACACGGGAACACTGAAGCTTTCTTT. Protein: CASSPGHGNTEAFF.

The genes are TRBV7-6 and TRBJ2-7; 10 bases map to TRBD2. J lost 4 bases, V lost 4 bases, and 7 bases had no gene match. The germline V gene has CDR1 SGHVS and CDR2 FNYEAQ. The CDR3 is 15 residues long. The DNA for the CDR3 is TGTGCCAGCAGCTATGGGTCTAGCGGGAGTTACGAGCAGTACTTC. As protein: CASSYGSSGSYEQYF. The full variable domain, completed using reference TRBV7-6 and TRBJ2-7, is GAGVSQSPRYKVTKRGQDVALRCDPISGHVSLYWYRQALGQGPEFLTYFNYEAQQDKSGLPNDRFSAERPEGSISTLTIQRTEQRDSAMYRCASSYGSSGSYEQYFGPGTRLTVT.

V is TRBV5-1 and J is TRBJ1-1, with D perhaps TRBD1 (5 bases). This CDR3 contains 16 residues. V was shortened by 4 bases and J by 6 bases, with 22 bases between the two germline ends. Germline V gene data show CDR1 as SGHRS and CDR2 as YFSETQ. In nucleotides, the CDR3 is TGCGCCAGCAGCCCCACTCGGGACGGCAGCTTCGCTGAAGCTTTCTTT. It is translated as CASSPTRDGSFAEAFF. Based on the CDR3 plus reference TRBV5-1 and TRBJ1-1, the full variable domain is KAGVTQTPRYLIKTRGQQVTLSCSPISGHRSVSWYQQTPGQGLQFLFEYFSETQRNKGNFPGRFSGRQFSNSRSEMNVSTLELGDSALYLCASSPTRDGSFAEAFFGQGTRLTVV.

The chain links TRBV19 to TRBJ2-3; TRBD2 matches at 13 bases. Losses at the gene ends were 5 bases for V and 6 bases for J; bases not matched to a gene: 5. CDR3 length: 15 amino acids. Germline V CDR1 and CDR2: LNHDA, SQIVND (reference sequence). CDR3 loop: CASSRTSGSFDTQYF. CDR3 sequence (DNA): TGTGCCAGTAGTCGGACTAGCGGGAGTTTTGATACGCAGTATTTT. Drawing the rest from reference TRBV19 and TRBJ2-3, the complete variable domain is DGGITQSPKYLFRKEGQNVTLSCEQNLNHDAMYWYRQDPGQGLRLIYYSQIVNDFQKGDIAEGYSVSREKKESFPLTVTSAQKNPTAFYLCASSRTSGSFDTQYFGPGTRLTVL.

The CDR3 DNA reads TGTGCCAGCAGCTCGGGGGGTAGCACAGATACGCAGTATTTT. Its protein is CASSSGGSTDTQYF. This chain connects TRBV7-2 to TRBJ2-3, with TRBD2 matching 7 bases. Per the germline V gene, CDR1 is SGHTA and CDR2 is FQGNSA. There are 14 residues in the CDR3. With 4 bases clipped from V and 0 bases from J, the junction kept 1 base outside the gene matches.

V is TRBV20-1 and J is TRBJ2-3; maybe TRBD2 (5 bases). The V gene lost 6 bases and the J gene lost 8 bases, with 12 bases spanning the gap. Germline CDR1 reads DFQATT; CDR2 reads SNEGSKA (reference sequence). The CDR3 is 11 residues long. The CDR3 sequence is CSAPSEGTQYF. The CDR3 DNA reads as TGCAGTGCCCCCTCCGAGGGTACGCAGTATTTT.

The genes are TRBV7-9 and TRBJ1-1; D unclear. This CDR3 is built from 12 residues. V lost 7 bases, J lost 4 bases, and 10 bases lay in between. Germline V gene data show CDR1 as SEHNR and CDR2 as FQNEAQ (reference sequence). The CDR3, as DNA: TGTGCCAGCACCATCAGAATCACTGAAGCTTTCTTT. Amino acid sequence: CASTIRITEAFF.

This clone was seen only a few times. The chain joins TRBV14 to TRBJ2-3; D call uncertain. Germline V CDR1 and CDR2: SGHDN, FVKESK. The CDR3 is made up of 15 amino acids. Trimming cost V 3 bases and J 3 bases, with 13 bases left between them. DNA for the CDR3: TGTGCCAGCAGCCATACTTCCGGTAGGACAGATACGCAGTATTTT. It encodes CASSHTSGRTDTQYF.

This chain links TRBV6-6 with TRBJ1-2; no clear D. Trimming pared 0 bases from V and 7 bases from J, leaving 15 bases between. Germline V gives CDR1 MNHNY, CDR2 SVGAGI (reference sequence). The CDR3 is 15 amino acids. The CDR3 sequence is CASSYSNPSRAGYTF. The CDR3 coding sequence is TGTGCCAGCAGTTACTCGAATCCATCACGGGCTGGCTACACCTTC.

This clone was picked up one time. This chain uses TRBV7-2 with TRBJ1-2; 9 positions agree with TRBD1. Per germline, CDR1 SGHTA and CDR2 FQGNSA. The CDR3 loop spans 14 amino acids. The V segment lost 5 bases and the J segment 7 bases; nucleotides outside the gene matches: 8. The CDR3 DNA reads as TGTGCCAGCAGCAACCGACAGGGGGGCCGTGGCTACACCTTC. Protein: CASSNRQGGRGYTF.

The J gene is TRBJ2-1, the V gene TRBV28; D is unclear. CDR1 MDHEN and CDR2 SYDVKM come from the germline V gene. The CDR3 is made up of 16 amino acids. The ends were cut back, 3 bases at V and 2 bases at J, with 14 bases in the middle. The CDR3 region has the DNA TGTGCCAGCAGTTTCGGTGCTAAATGGGCCTACAATGAGCAGTTCTTC. Encoded protein: CASSFGAKWAYNEQFF. Complete variable domain (other parts from reference TRBV28 and TRBJ2-1): DVKVTQSSRYLVKRTGEKVFLECVQDMDHENMFWYRQDPGLGLRLIYFSYDVKMKEKGDIPEGYSVSREKKERFSLILESASTNQTSMYLCASSFGAKWAYNEQFFGPGTRLTVL.

This clone appeared a single time. This chain joins TRBV3-1 (or the pseudogene TRBV3-2) and TRBJ2-3; 7 nucleotides agree with TRBD1. Germline V gene lookup returns CDR1 LGHDT and CDR2 YNNKEL (reference sequence). CDR3 length equals 20 residues. V dropped 1 base and J dropped 1; count of bases not matched to a gene: 17. CDR3 loop: CASSQGTGRRPGLGTDTQYF. For the CDR3, the DNA is TGTGCCAGCAGCCAAGGGACAGGTCGGCGACCCGGCCTGGGCACAGATACGCAGTATTTT.

This chain links TRBV19 with TRBJ2-1; TRBD1 matches 8 bases. This CDR3 has 15 amino acids. Per the germline V gene, CDR1 is LNHDA and CDR2 is SQIVND (reference sequence). The junction had 5 bases not matched to a gene; V was cut back by 3 bases and J by 4 bases. The CDR3 sequence is CASSISGQVYNEQFF. CDR3 DNA sequence: TGTGCCAGTAGTATTTCGGGACAGGTTTACAATGAGCAGTTCTTC. The full variable domain, its missing parts supplied by reference TRBV19 and TRBJ2-1, is DGGITQSPKYLFRKEGQNVTLSCEQNLNHDAMYWYRQDPGQGLRLIYYSQIVNDFQKGDIAEGYSVSREKKESFPLTVTSAQKNPTAFYLCASSISGQVYNEQFFGPGTRLTVL.

The chain uses TRBV3-1 (or the pseudogene TRBV3-2) and TRBJ2-3; 7 nucleotides align to TRBD2. Trimming removed 2 bases from V and 1 base from J; junction bases left unmatched: 9. CDR3 size: 17 residues. Germline V gene lookup returns CDR1 LGHDT and CDR2 YNNKEL (reference sequence). CDR3 DNA: TGTGCCAGCAGCCAAACCCGATTTCGGGGGGGCACAGATACGCAGTATTTT. It translates to CASSQTRFRGGTDTQYF.

This sequence joins TRBV5-4 and TRBJ1-5; no reliable D call. From germline, CDR1 is SGHNT and CDR2 YYREEE (reference sequence). The CDR3 loop spans 14 amino acids. The germline V and J ends were trimmed by 0 bases and 0 bases, with 4 bases remaining between them. This CDR3 is CASSLDGSNQPQHF. In nucleotides, the CDR3 is TGTGCCAGCAGCTTGGACGGTAGCAATCAGCCCCAGCATTTT.

The CDR3 coding sequence is TGTGCCAGCAAGCCTAGCGGGGGGAGCTCCTACGAGCAGTACTTC. Amino acid sequence: CASKPSGGSSYEQYF. The chain has TRBV6-5 and TRBJ2-7; 11 bases match TRBD2. The CDR3 length is 15 residues. V lost 7 bases to trimming and J lost 0 bases; unmatched junction nucleotides: 5. Germline V gene sequence: CDR1 MNHEY, CDR2 SVGAGI.

The V call is TRBV18, the J call TRBJ2-7, with D tentatively TRBD1 (6 bases). This CDR3 contains 12 residues. V was shortened by 5 bases and J by 4 bases, with 9 bases between the two germline ends. The V gene's germline CDR1 is KGHSH and CDR2 LQKENI. This CDR3 is CASSGGKYEQYF. CDR3 nucleotides: TGTGCCAGCTCAGGGGGCAAATACGAGCAGTACTTC.

This clone has a single count. The V and J genes are TRBV28 and TRBJ1-5, with 7 bases fitting TRBD1. The CDR3 length is 12 residues. V lost 7 bases to trimming and J lost 6 bases; unmatched junction nucleotides: 3. CDR1 MDHEN and CDR2 SYDVKM come from the germline V gene. CDR3: CASNQGVQPQHF. In nucleotides, the CDR3 is TGTGCCAGCAACCAGGGGGTTCAGCCCCAGCATTTT.

This clone has more than one count but fewer than ten. The chain has TRBV2 and TRBJ1-1, with D unclear. The CDR3 consists of 13 residues. CDR1 and CDR2 (germline): SNHLY, FYNNEI. Trimming removed 8 bases at V and 3 bases at J, with 13 bases between. CDR3 DNA: TGTGCCAGCTCCCTGCAGGATTACACTGAAGCTTTCTTT. Protein: CASSLQDYTEAFF.

The chain links TRBV7-9 to TRBJ2-3; 8 bases line up with TRBD1. Germline V gene sequence: CDR1 SEHNR, CDR2 FQNEAQ (reference sequence). V was clipped by 3 bases and J by 0 bases; unmatched bases: 8. This CDR3 spans 17 amino acids. CDR3 amino acids: CASSFEPGQVSTDTQYF. CDR3 coding DNA: TGTGCCAGCAGCTTCGAGCCGGGACAGGTTAGCACAGATACGCAGTATTTT.

V is TRBV5-1 and J is TRBJ2-3; 8 nucleotides match TRBD1. With 4 bases clipped from V and 4 bases from J, the junction kept 11 bases outside the gene matches. Germline loops: CDR1 SGHRS, CDR2 YFSETQ. CDR3 length: 16 amino acids. The CDR3 region is CASSTSGQGGPDTQYF. The DNA for the CDR3 is TGCGCCAGCAGCACCTCCGGACAGGGTGGGCCAGATACGCAGTATTTT.

This clone occurred once. The genes are TRBV2 and TRBJ2-3, with a tentative D call TRBD1 (5 bases). The V and J ends lost 7 bases and 2 bases respectively, with 7 bases between them. This CDR3 has 12 residues. Germline V gene data show CDR1 as SNHLY and CDR2 as FYNNEI. The CDR3 DNA reads as TGTGCCAGCATAGGGGACACAGATACGCAGTATTTT. The encoded protein is CASIGDTDTQYF.

This chain connects TRBV5-5 to TRBJ1-4; 8 positions agree with TRBD1. Germline CDR1 SGHKS, CDR2 YYEKEE (reference sequence). J lost 6 bases, V lost 5 bases, and 9 bases had no gene match. The CDR3 length is 15 residues. The CDR3 DNA sequence: TGTGCCAGCAGTCGCGCCGGGACAGGCGATGAAAAACTGTTTTTT. Its translation: CASSRAGTGDEKLFF.

The genes are TRBV30 and TRBJ1-2, with D possibly being TRBD1 (6 bases). V lost 4 bases, J lost 5 bases, and 20 bases lay in between. CDR1 GTSNPN and CDR2 SVGIG come from the germline V gene (reference sequence). This CDR3 comprises 15 residues. The chain's CDR3 is CAWNQGGAGEYGYTF. DNA of the CDR3: TGTGCCTGGAATCAAGGAGGCGCAGGGGAATATGGCTACACCTTC.

The rearrangement joins TRBV4-2 to TRBJ2-2, with 10 bases fitting TRBD2. Unmatched junction bases numbered 6, after V lost 0 bases and J lost 5 bases. The length of the CDR3 is 17 residues. Germline CDR1 LGHNA, CDR2 YNFKEQ. The CDR3 protein is CASSQDTASGSTGELFF. CDR3 bases: TGTGCCAGCAGCCAAGATACGGCTAGCGGGAGTACCGGGGAGCTGTTTTTT.

This chain links TRBV5-4 with TRBJ1-4, with 11 bases aligning to TRBD1. CDR3 length equals 17 residues. Trimming cost V 4 bases and J 8 bases; bases outside gene matches: 13. Germline assignment: CDR1 SGHNT and CDR2 YYREEE (reference sequence). The CDR3 sequence: CASSAKDGQGAAEKLFF. The CDR3 nucleotides read TGTGCCAGCAGCGCGAAGGACGGACAGGGGGCGGCCGAAAAACTGTTTTTT.

Here the CDR3 reads CASSPLANYNEQFF. For the CDR3, the DNA is TGTGCCAGCAGTCCCCTAGCAAACTACAATGAGCAGTTCTTC. The chain is built from TRBV28 and TRBJ2-1, with TRBD2 as a possible D gene (5 bases). The CDR3 loop spans 14 amino acids. V shed 5 bases and J shed 3 bases, with 11 bases lying between them. CDR1 MDHEN and CDR2 SYDVKM come from the germline V gene.

This clone occurred once. The CDR3 here is CASSSDGYEQYF. In DNA, the CDR3 is TGCGCCAGCAGTTCGGACGGTTACGAGCAGTACTTC. V is TRBV5-1 and J is TRBJ2-7; no definite D call. The CDR3 has 12 residues. V lost 5 bases, J lost 4 bases, and 10 bases lay in between. CDR1 is SGHRS and CDR2 is YFSETQ in the germline V gene.

The chain has TRBV7-9 and TRBJ2-3, with D uncertain. CDR3 length: 14 amino acids. Germline-derived CDR1 and CDR2 are SEHNR and FQNEAQ (reference sequence). Trimming pared 2 bases from V and 6 bases from J, leaving 12 bases between. Here the CDR3 reads CASSLTGSQDTQYF. The CDR3 coding sequence is TGTGCCAGCAGCTTAACGGGCTCCCAGGATACGCAGTATTTT. Based on the CDR3 plus reference TRBV7-9 and TRBJ2-3, the full variable domain is DTGVSQNPRHKITKRGQNVTFRCDPISEHNRLYWYRQTLGQGPEFLTYFQNEAQLEKSRLLSDRFSAERPKGSFSTLEIQRTEQGDSAMYLCASSLTGSQDTQYFGPGTRLTVL.

The CDR3 DNA sequence: TGTGCCAGCAGCTTACGGGTTTGGAATGAGCAGTTCTTC. It is translated as CASSLRVWNEQFF. The rearrangement links TRBV11-2 to TRBJ2-1; D ambiguous. The CDR3 extends over 13 amino acids. Germline CDR1 reads SGHAT; CDR2 reads FQNNGV. V shed 2 bases and J shed 7 bases, with 9 bases lying between them. Full variable domain (rest looked up from reference TRBV11-2 and TRBJ2-1): EAGVAQSPRYKIIEKRQSVAFWCNPISGHATLYWYQQILGQGPKLLIQFQNNGVVDDSQLPKDRFSAERLKGVDSTLKIQPAKLEDSAVYLCASSLRVWNEQFFGPGTRLTVL.

V gene TRBV7-3 combines with J gene TRBJ2-1; 9 bases map to TRBD1. The germline V gene has CDR1 SGHTA and CDR2 FQGTGA. This CDR3 region has 16 residues. Unmatched junction bases numbered 8, after V lost 5 bases and J lost 3 bases. CDR3 loop: CASSLTGTGNYNEQFF. The CDR3 DNA reads TGTGCCAGCAGCCTGACCGGGACAGGGAACTACAATGAGCAGTTCTTC.